The present T cell receptor (beta chain) was sequenced within a study of blood T cell repertoires in COVID-19 (dated by TCRdb to the early 2020s). Regarding the complete study: Samples covering the acute and convalescent phases of COVID-19 were provided by collaborators in the United States, Italy and Spain. The prospective study material was composed of cDNA or gDNA derived from T cells, B-cell-depleted T cells, or PBMCs. Deeply sampled blood TCRbeta repertoires from subjects exposed to, actively infected with, or recovered from COVID-19 were included in the dataset. The repertoires were made available in a free public database intended to serve as a resource for research on the immune response to SARS-CoV-2. Samples came from the ongoing ImmuneRACE study (first 160 participants) plus 1,254 subjects from 6 global collaborators. A de-identified subject ID, COVID-19 status, age in years and sex were almost always included in the sample metadata. HLA class I and class II types, where available, came from metadata supplied by the sample provider rather than from assay-based typing. Overall results and qualifications from the work: How much clinical and demographic metadata was included differed by source and by participant, and the metadata was provided uncurated.

This clone came up a few times. The antigen it recognizes is unknown. There are no base qualities to consult, and no much larger clone falls within one base. TCRbeta CDR3 regions were amplified from genomic DNA by means of the immunoSEQ Assay, a bias-controlled multiplex PCR. The study's own analysis went as follows. Nucleated cell counts per sample were estimated from amplification of reference gene primers within the assay. Sequence reads were collapsed and filtered to measure the absolute abundance of every unique TCRbeta CDR3 rearrangement. For each sample, productive Simpson clonality was calculated by taking the square root of Simpson's diversity index across productive rearrangements. Held by TCRdb, this immuneACCESS table contains in-frame sequences only and omits some clones. Under half of the omission traces to an unresolved V gene where checked; the cause of the rest is unknown. That table gives V, J and clone size, and the DNA gave D and trimming. Within this sample are some 370,000 clones, with more than 80% of them counted one time only. More than 0.95% of the sample is taken by the ten largest.

Spanning cysteine to phenylalanine, the CDR3 consists of 15 amino acids. The DNA shown is the 45-base CDR3, in frame from base 1. V drops 4 bases and J drops 4 bases, leaving 14 bases in between. CDR1 and CDR2 were assigned from the germline V gene (reference sequence) as MNHEY and SMNVEV. Whole blood was collected in K2EDTA tubes by collaborating institutions according to the institutions' own protocols. Collaborator samples were shipped for TCRbeta analysis as frozen whole blood, isolated PBMCs, or DNA extracted from either sample type. Sequencing was done on a sample of peripheral blood. This TCR came from a man aged 40-50 years with acute or convalescent COVID-19. The chain is assembled from TRBV27 and TRBJ1-3; matching of 5 bases hints at TRBD1 as the D gene. This receptor carries the CDR3 CASSSTALRGNTIYF. Read as DNA, the sequence is TGTGCCAGCAGTTCGACAGCCCTCAGGGGAAACACCATATATTTT.